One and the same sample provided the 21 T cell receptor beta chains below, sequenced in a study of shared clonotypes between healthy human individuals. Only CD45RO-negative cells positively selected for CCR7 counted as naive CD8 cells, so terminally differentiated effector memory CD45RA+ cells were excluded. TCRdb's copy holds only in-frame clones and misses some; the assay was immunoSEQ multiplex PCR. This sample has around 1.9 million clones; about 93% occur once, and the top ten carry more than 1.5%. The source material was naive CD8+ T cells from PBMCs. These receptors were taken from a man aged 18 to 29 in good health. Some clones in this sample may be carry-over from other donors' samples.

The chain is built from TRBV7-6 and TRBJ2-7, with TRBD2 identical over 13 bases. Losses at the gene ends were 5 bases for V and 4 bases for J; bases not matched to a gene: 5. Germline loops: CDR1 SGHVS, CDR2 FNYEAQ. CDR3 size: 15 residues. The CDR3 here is CASSELAGGPYEQYF. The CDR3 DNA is TGTGCCAGCAGCGAACTAGCGGGAGGGCCTTACGAGCAGTACTTC.

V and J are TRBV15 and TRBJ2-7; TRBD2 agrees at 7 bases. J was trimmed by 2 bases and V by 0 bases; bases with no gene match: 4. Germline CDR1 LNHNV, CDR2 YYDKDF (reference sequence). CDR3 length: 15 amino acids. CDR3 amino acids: CATSRDTSETYEQYF. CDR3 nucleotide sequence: TGTGCCACCAGCAGAGACACTAGCGAAACCTACGAGCAGTACTTC.

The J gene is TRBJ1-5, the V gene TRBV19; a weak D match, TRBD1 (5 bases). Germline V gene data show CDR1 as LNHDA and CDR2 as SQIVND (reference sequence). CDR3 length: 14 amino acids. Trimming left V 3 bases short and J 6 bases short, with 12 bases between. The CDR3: CASSISGTGQPQHF. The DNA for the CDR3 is TGTGCCAGTAGTATTTCAGGGACTGGTCAGCCCCAGCATTTT. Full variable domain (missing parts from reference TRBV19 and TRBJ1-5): DGGITQSPKYLFRKEGQNVTLSCEQNLNHDAMYWYRQDPGQGLRLIYYSQIVNDFQKGDIAEGYSVSREKKESFPLTVTSAQKNPTAFYLCASSISGTGQPQHFGDGTRLSIL.

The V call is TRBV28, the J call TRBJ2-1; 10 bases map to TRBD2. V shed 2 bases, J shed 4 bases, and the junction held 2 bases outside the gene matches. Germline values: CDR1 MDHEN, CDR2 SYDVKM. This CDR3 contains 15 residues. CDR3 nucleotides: TGTGCCAGCAGTTTACGGACTAGCGGATACAATGAGCAGTTCTTC. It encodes CASSLRTSGYNEQFF.

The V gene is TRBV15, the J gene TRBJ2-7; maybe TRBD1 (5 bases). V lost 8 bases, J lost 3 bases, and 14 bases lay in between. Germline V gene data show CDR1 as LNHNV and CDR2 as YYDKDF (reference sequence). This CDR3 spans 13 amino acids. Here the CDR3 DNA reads TGTGCCACCGCCCAGGGCCATTACTACGAGCAGTACTTC. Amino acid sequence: CATAQGHYYEQYF.

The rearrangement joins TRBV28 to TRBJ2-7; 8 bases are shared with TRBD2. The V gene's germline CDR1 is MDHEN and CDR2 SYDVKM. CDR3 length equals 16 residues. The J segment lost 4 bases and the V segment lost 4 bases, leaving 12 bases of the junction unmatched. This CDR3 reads CASSYPAGEDSYEQYF. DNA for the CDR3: TGTGCCAGCAGTTACCCAGCGGGAGAAGATAGTTACGAGCAGTACTTC.

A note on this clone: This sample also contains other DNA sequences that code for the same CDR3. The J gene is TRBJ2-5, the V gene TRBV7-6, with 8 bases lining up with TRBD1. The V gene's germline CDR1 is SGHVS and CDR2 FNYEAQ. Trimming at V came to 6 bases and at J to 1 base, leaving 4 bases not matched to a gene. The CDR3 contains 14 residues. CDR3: CASRDRGPQETQYF. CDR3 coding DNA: TGTGCCAGCAGAGACAGGGGCCCCCAAGAGACCCAGTACTTC.

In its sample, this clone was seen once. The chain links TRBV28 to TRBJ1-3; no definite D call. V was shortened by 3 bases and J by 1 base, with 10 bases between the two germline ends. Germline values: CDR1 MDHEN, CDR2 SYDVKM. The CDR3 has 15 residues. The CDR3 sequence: CASSFGRRSGNTIYF. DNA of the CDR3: TGTGCCAGCAGTTTTGGCAGGAGATCTGGAAACACCATATATTTT. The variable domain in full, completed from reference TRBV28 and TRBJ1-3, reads DVKVTQSSRYLVKRTGEKVFLECVQDMDHENMFWYRQDPGLGLRLIYFSYDVKMKEKGDIPEGYSVSREKKERFSLILESASTNQTSMYLCASSFGRRSGNTIYFGEGSWLTVV.

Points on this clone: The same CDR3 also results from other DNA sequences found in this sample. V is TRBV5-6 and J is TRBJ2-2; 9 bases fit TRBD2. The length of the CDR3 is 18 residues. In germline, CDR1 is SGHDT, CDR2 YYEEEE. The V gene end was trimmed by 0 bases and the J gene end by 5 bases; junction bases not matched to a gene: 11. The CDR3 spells CASSLVVSSGTGTGELFF. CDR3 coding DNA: TGTGCCAGCAGCTTGGTAGTTTCTAGCGGGACGGGAACCGGGGAGCTGTTTTTT.

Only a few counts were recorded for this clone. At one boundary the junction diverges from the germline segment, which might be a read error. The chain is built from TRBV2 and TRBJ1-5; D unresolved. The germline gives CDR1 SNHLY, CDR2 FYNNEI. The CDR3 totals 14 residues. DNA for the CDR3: TGTACCAGCAGTGAAGTAGATGCCTATCAGCCCCAGCATTTT. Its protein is CTSSEVDAYQPQHF.

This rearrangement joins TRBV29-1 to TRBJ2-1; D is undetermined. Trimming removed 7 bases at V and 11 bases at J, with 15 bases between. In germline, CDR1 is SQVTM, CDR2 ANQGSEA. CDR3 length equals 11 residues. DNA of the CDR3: TGCAGCGCCGCCTCGGTAGGTCAGCAGTTCTTC. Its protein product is CSAASVGQQFF.

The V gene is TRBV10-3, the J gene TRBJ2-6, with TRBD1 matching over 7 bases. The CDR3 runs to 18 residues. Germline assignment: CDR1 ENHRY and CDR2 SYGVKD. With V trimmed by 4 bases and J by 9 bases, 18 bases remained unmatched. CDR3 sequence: CAISGVSQGDATLNVLTF. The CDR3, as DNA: TGTGCCATCAGTGGGGTTTCCCAGGGGGATGCCACTCTCAACGTCCTGACTTTC.

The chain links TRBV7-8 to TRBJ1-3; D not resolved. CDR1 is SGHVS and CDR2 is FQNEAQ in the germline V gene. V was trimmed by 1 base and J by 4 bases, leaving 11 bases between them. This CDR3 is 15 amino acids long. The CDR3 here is CASSLEPGAGNTIYF. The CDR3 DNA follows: TGTGCCAGCAGCTTAGAACCTGGAGCAGGAAACACCATATATTTT.

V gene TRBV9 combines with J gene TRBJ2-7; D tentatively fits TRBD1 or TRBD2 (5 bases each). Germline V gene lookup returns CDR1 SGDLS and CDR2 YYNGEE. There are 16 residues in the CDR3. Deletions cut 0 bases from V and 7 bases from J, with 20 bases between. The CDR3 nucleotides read TGTGCCAGCAGCGTAGGGGGGAGCCGCCCTCTTTATGAGCAGTACTTC. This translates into CASSVGGSRPLYEQYF.

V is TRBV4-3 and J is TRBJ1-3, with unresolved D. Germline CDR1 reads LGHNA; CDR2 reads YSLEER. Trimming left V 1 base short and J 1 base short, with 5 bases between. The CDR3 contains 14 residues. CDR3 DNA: TGCGCCAGCAGCCAAGCCCAGTCTGGAAACACCATATATTTT. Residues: CASSQAQSGNTIYF.

This CDR3 is CASSPGRGSQPQHF. The CDR3 DNA reads as TGCGCCAGCAGCCCGGGGAGGGGGAGTCAGCCCCAGCATTTT. The rearrangement links TRBV4-3 to TRBJ1-5, with D perhaps matching TRBD1 (6 bases). This CDR3 has 14 amino acids. The germline V and J ends were trimmed by 4 bases and 6 bases, with 13 bases remaining between them. From germline, CDR1 is LGHNA and CDR2 YSLEER.

CDR3 sequence (DNA): TGTGCCAGCATCCCCAGCGGGGGCCATTACAATGAGCAGTTCTTC. Amino acids: CASIPSGGHYNEQFF. The rearrangement links TRBV27 to TRBJ2-1, with 8 nucleotides matching TRBD2. Germline trimming cut 7 bases from V and 4 bases from J; bases unmatched to any gene: 9. The CDR3 totals 15 residues. CDR1 is MNHEY and CDR2 is SMNVEV in the germline V gene (reference sequence).

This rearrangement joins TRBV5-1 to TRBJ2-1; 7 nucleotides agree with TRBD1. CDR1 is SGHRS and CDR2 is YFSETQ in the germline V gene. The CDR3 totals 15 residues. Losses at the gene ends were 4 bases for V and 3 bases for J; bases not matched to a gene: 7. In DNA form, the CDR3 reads TGCGCCAGCAGCCAGTCCAGACAGGGCTACAATGAGCAGTTCTTC. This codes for CASSQSRQGYNEQFF.

The CDR3 reads CASNPAAYSNQPQHF. In nucleotides, the CDR3 is TGTGCCAGCAACCCGGCAGCTTATAGCAATCAGCCCCAGCATTTT. The J gene is TRBJ1-5, the V gene TRBV7-2; D is undetermined. The germline V gene encodes CDR1 SGHTA and CDR2 FQGNSA. The CDR3 contains 15 residues. The V gene lost 7 bases and the J gene lost 0 bases, with 13 bases spanning the gap.

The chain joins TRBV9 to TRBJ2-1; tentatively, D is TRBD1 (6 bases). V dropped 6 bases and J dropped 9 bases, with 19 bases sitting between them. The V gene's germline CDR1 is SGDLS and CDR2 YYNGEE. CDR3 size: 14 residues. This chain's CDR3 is CASTDFTGKGEQFF. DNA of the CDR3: TGTGCCAGCACCGACTTCACAGGGAAGGGTGAGCAGTTCTTC.

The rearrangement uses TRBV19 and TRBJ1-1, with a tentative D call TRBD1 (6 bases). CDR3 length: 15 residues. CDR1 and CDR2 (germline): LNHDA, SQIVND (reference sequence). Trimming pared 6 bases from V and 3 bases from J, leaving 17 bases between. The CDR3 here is CASRDGFGGDTEAFF. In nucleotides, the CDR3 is TGTGCCAGTAGGGACGGGTTCGGGGGCGACACTGAAGCTTTCTTT.